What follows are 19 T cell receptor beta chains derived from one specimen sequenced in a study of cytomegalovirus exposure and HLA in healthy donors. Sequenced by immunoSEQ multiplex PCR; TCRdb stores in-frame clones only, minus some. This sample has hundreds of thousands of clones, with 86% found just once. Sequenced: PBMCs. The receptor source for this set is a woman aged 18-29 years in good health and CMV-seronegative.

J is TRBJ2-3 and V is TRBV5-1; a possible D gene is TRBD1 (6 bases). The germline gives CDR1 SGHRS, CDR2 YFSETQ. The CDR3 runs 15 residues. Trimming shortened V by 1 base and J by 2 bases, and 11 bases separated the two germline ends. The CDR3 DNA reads TGCGCCAGCAGCTTGAGGACAGACCCCACAGATACGCAGTATTTT. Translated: CASSLRTDPTDTQYF.

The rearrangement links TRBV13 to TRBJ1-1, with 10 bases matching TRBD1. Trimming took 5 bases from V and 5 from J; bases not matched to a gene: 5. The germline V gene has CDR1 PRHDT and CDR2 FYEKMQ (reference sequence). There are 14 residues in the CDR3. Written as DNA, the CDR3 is TGTGCCAGCAGCCGAAGGGACAGGGGAACTGAAGCTTTCTTT. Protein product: CASSRRDRGTEAFF.

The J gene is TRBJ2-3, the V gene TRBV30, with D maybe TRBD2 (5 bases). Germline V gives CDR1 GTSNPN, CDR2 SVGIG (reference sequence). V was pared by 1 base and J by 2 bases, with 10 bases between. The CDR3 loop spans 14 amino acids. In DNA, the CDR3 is TGTGCCTGGAGTGCGACTAAGACCACAGATACGCAGTATTTT. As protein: CAWSATKTTDTQYF.

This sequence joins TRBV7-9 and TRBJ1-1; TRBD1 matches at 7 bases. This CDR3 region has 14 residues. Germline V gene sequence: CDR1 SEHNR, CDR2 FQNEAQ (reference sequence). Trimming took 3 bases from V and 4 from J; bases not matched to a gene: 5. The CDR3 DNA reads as TGTGCCAGCAGCTTTAGGGGGCCGGCCACTGAAGCTTTCTTT. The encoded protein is CASSFRGPATEAFF.

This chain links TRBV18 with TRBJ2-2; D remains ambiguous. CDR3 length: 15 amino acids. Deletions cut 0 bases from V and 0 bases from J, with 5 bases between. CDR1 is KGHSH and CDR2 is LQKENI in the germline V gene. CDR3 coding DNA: TGTGCCAGCTCACCACCCGGGTCGAACACCGGGGAGCTGTTTTTT. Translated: CASSPPGSNTGELFF.

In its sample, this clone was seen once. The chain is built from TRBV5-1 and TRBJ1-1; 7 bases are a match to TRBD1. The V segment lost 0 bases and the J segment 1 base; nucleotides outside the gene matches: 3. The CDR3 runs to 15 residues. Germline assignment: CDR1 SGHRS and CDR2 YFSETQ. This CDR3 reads CASSLAGGQNTEAFF. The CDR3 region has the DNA TGCGCCAGCAGCTTGGCAGGGGGGCAGAACACTGAAGCTTTCTTT.

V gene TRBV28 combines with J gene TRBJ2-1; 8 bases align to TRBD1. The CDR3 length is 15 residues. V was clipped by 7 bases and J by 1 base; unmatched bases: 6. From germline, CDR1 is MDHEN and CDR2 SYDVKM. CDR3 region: CASISTGGSYNEQFF. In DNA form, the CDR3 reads TGTGCCAGCATCTCAACAGGGGGATCCTACAATGAGCAGTTCTTC.

CDR3 protein: CASSLGTVFSYNEQFF. CDR3 nucleotide sequence: TGTGCCAGCAGTTTAGGGACAGTGTTCTCCTACAATGAGCAGTTCTTC. The chain links TRBV27 to TRBJ2-1; 7 positions match TRBD1. Per germline, CDR1 MNHEY and CDR2 SMNVEV (reference sequence). This CDR3 is 16 amino acids long. V trimming: 2 bases; J trimming: 0 bases; junction bases outside the gene matches: 4.

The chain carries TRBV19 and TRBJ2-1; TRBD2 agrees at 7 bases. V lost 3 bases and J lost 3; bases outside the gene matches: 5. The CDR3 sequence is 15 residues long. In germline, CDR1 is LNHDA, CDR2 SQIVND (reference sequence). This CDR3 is CASSMGGTLYNEQFF. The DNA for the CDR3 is TGTGCCAGTAGTATGGGGGGGACGCTCTACAATGAGCAGTTCTTC.

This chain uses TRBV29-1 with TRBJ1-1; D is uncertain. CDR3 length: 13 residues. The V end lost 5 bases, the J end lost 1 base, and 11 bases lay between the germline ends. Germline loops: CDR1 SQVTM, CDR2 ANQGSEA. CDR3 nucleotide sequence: TGCAGCGTTAGCCAATCCGGGAACACTGAAGCTTTCTTT. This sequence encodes CSVSQSGNTEAFF.

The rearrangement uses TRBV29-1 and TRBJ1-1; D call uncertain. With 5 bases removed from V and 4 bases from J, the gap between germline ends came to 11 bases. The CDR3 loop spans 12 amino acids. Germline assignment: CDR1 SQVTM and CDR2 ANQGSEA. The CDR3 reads CSVLRLSTEAFF. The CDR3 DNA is TGCAGCGTTCTGAGACTCAGCACTGAAGCTTTCTTT.

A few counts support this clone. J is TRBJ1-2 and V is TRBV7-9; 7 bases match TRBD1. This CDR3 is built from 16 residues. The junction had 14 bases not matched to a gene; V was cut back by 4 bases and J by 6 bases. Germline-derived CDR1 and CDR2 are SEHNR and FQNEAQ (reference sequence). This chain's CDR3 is CASSSTPLGTADGYTF. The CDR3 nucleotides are TGTGCCAGCAGCTCAACACCACTTGGGACAGCTGATGGCTACACCTTC. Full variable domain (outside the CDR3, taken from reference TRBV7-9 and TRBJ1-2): DTGVSQNPRHKITKRGQNVTFRCDPISEHNRLYWYRQTLGQGPEFLTYFQNEAQLEKSRLLSDRFSAERPKGSFSTLEIQRTEQGDSAMYLCASSSTPLGTADGYTFGSGTRLTVV.

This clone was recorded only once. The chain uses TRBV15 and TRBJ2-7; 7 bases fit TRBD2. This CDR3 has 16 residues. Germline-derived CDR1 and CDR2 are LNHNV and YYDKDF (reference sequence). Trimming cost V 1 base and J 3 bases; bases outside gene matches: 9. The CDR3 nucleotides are TGTGCCACCAGCAGAGGGGGTGCTAGCGGCCGCTACGAGCAGTACTTC. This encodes CATSRGGASGRYEQYF.

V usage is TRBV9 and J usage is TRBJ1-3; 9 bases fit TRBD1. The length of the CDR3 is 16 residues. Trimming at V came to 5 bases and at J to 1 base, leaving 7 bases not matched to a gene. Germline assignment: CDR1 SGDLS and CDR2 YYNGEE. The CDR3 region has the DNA TGTGCCAGCAGACCGCACGGACAGGGGTCTGGAAACACCATATATTTT. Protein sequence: CASRPHGQGSGNTIYF.

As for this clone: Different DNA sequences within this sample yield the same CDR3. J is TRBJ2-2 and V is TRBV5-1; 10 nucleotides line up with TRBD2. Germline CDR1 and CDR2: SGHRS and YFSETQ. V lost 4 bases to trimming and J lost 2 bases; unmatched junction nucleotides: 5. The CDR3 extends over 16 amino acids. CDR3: CASSPTSGVNTGELFF. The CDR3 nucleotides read TGCGCCAGCAGCCCAACTAGCGGGGTTAACACCGGGGAGCTGTTTTTT.

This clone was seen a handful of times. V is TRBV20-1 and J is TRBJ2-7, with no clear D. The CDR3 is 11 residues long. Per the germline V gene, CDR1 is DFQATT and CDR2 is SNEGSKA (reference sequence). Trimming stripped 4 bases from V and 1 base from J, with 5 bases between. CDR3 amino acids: CSAMRSYEQYF. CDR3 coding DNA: TGCAGTGCTATGCGGTCCTACGAGCAGTACTTC.

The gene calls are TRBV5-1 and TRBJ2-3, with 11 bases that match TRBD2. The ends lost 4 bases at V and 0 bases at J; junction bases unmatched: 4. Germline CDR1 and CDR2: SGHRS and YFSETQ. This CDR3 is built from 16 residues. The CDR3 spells CASSQRTSGSTDTQYF. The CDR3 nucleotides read TGCGCCAGCAGCCAACGGACTAGCGGGAGCACAGATACGCAGTATTTT.

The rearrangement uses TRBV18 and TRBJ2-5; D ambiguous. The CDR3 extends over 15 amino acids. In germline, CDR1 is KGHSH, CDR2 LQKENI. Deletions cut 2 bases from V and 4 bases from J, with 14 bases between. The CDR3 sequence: CASSPENLPTETQYF. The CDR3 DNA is TGTGCCAGCTCACCAGAGAACCTCCCCACAGAGACCCAGTACTTC.

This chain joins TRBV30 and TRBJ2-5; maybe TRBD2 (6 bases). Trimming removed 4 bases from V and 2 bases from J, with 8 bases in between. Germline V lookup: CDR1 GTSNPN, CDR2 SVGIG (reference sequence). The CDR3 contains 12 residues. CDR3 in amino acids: CAWKGGQETQYF. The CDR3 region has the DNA TGTGCCTGGAAGGGAGGACAAGAGACCCAGTACTTC.